The 20 T cell receptor beta chains reported below all come from one sample, sequenced in a study of blood T cell repertoires in COVID-19. Only in-frame clones appear in the TCRdb table, and some are missing; sequencing was by immunoSEQ multiplex PCR. The table has 170,000 or so clones, 70% to 90% seen once. The sequencing sample was made of peripheral blood. These TCRs come from a middle-aged man with active or convalescent COVID-19.

This chain connects TRBV5-4 to TRBJ1-6; unclear D gene. This CDR3 region has 12 residues. Trimming removed 9 bases at V and 5 bases at J, with 9 bases between. In germline, CDR1 is SGHNT, CDR2 YYREEE (reference sequence). For the CDR3, the DNA is TGTGCCACCCAGAAAAATAATTCACCCCTCCACTTT. It is translated as CATQKNNSPLHF.

This chain uses TRBV4-2 with TRBJ2-6; TRBD2 matches at 8 bases. This CDR3 comprises 16 residues. V lost 7 bases, J lost 4 bases, and 9 bases stayed unmatched. CDR1 LGHNA and CDR2 YNFKEQ come from the germline V gene. In nucleotides, the CDR3 is TGTGCCAGCACCCCTTCGGGGGGGTCCGGGGCCAACGTCCTGACTTTC. Encoded protein: CASTPSGGSGANVLTF.

This chain uses TRBV27 with TRBJ2-7; D perhaps matches TRBD1 (6 bases). V lost 1 base and J lost 4, with 8 bases in between. Looked up from germline, CDR1 is MNHEY and CDR2 is SMNVEV (reference sequence). The CDR3 has 13 amino acids. The CDR3, as DNA: TGTGCCAGCAGTTTATTGCAGGGGTACGAGCAGTACTTC. This translates into CASSLLQGYEQYF.

This clone showed up just once. This chain uses TRBV6-5 with TRBJ1-3, with 9 positions matching TRBD1. The CDR3 totals 14 residues. V lost 4 bases and J lost 4; bases outside the gene matches: 2. Germline-derived CDR1 and CDR2 are MNHEY and SVGAGI. DNA for the CDR3: TGTGCCAGCAGTTCGGGACAGGGCGGAAACACCATATATTTT. It codes for CASSSGQGGNTIYF.

This clone was found a few times. The chain employs TRBV5-5 and TRBJ1-5, with D perhaps TRBD1 (5 bases). V was trimmed by 4 bases and J by 7 bases, leaving 21 bases between them. The CDR3 spans 16 residues. The germline V gene encodes CDR1 SGHKS and CDR2 YYEKEE (reference sequence). This CDR3 is CASSIQADFMGQPQHF. CDR3 DNA: TGTGCCAGCAGCATACAGGCTGATTTCATGGGGCAGCCCCAGCATTTT. The whole variable domain, filled in from reference TRBV5-5 and TRBJ1-5, reads DAGVTQSPTHLIKTRGQQVTLRCSPISGHKSVSWYQQVLGQGPQFIFQYYEKEERGRGNFPDRFSARQFPNYSSELNVNALLLGDSALYLCASSIQADFMGQPQHFGDGTRLSIL.

The rearrangement joins TRBV28 to TRBJ1-2; D is perhaps TRBD1 (6 bases). Trimming stripped 6 bases from V and 4 bases from J, with 21 bases between. The length of the CDR3 is 16 residues. Germline CDR1 is MDHEN and CDR2 is SYDVKM. The CDR3 spells CASSLAGAGAFYGYTF. As DNA, the CDR3 is TGTGCCAGCAGCCTCGCCGGGGCAGGGGCCTTCTATGGCTACACCTTC.

V and J are TRBV24-1 and TRBJ1-6; D gene unclear. This CDR3 spans 19 amino acids. Between the trimmed V and J ends, which lost 2 bases and 9 bases, there was a span of 25 bases. Germline V CDR1 and CDR2: KGHDR, SFDVKD. The CDR3: CATSDSNFLLARIGSPLHF. CDR3 DNA sequence: TGTGCCACCAGTGATTCCAATTTTTTGCTTGCCAGGATCGGTTCACCCCTCCACTTT.

V is TRBV4-1 and J is TRBJ1-1, with unresolved D. The CDR3 totals 16 residues. The germline V gene encodes CDR1 MGHRA and CDR2 YSYEKL. V lost 0 bases to trimming and J lost 4 bases, with 15 bases between them. In DNA form, the CDR3 reads TGCGCCAGCAGCCAAGATCGTGGAGCTCTCGGCACTGAAGCTTTCTTT. Its protein product is CASSQDRGALGTEAFF.

This chain connects TRBV28 to TRBJ1-5; 7 positions match TRBD1. This CDR3 region has 13 residues. Unmatched junction bases numbered 4, after V lost 7 bases and J lost 4 bases. From germline, CDR1 is MDHEN and CDR2 SYDVKM. The CDR3 spells CASTGTDNQPQHF. DNA for the CDR3: TGTGCCAGCACCGGGACAGATAATCAGCCCCAGCATTTT.

V and J are TRBV7-3 and TRBJ1-2; 7 bases line up with TRBD1. The CDR3 is made up of 14 amino acids. The trim removed 3 bases at V and 6 bases at J, leaving 7 bases unmatched. CDR1 SGHTA and CDR2 FQGTGA come from the germline V gene. The CDR3 DNA follows: TGTGCCAGCAGCTTGGAGGGGGCGGACCATGGCTACACCTTC. Encoded protein: CASSLEGADHGYTF.

V usage is TRBV20-1 and J usage is TRBJ1-5; D not resolved. V lost 3 bases to trimming and J lost 2 bases, with 17 bases between them. The CDR3 consists of 16 residues. Per germline, CDR1 DFQATT and CDR2 SNEGSKA (reference sequence). The CDR3 DNA reads as TGCAGTGCTAGTCTCGCCACATTGGTGGGCAATCAGCCCCAGCATTTT. It encodes CSASLATLVGNQPQHF.

Regarding this clone: The same CDR3 can be traced to other DNA sequences in this sample. The J gene is TRBJ1-5, the V gene TRBV6-1; D not resolved. The germline V gene encodes CDR1 MNHNS and CDR2 SASEGT. V was cut by 2 bases and J by 7 bases, with 9 bases left in between. The CDR3 consists of 13 residues. CDR3 residues: CASSEREGQPQHF. The CDR3 nucleotides are TGTGCCAGCAGTGAACGGGAAGGCCAGCCCCAGCATTTT.

The CDR3, as DNA: TGCGCCAGCAAACAGGGGGCGGATCGTAATTCACCCCTCCACTTT. Translation: CASKQGADRNSPLHF. The chain is built from TRBV5-1 and TRBJ1-6; 9 bases are shared with TRBD1. The CDR3 consists of 15 residues. Germline CDR1 and CDR2: SGHRS and YFSETQ. V shed 6 bases and J 6 bases; nucleotides not matched to a gene: 7.

The CDR3 sequence: CASGPGVVYSNQPQHF. The CDR3 coding sequence is TGTGCTAGTGGTCCGGGGGTAGTCTATAGCAATCAGCCCCAGCATTTT. The V gene is TRBV12-5, the J gene TRBJ1-5; D possibly corresponds to TRBD1 (5 bases). The length of the CDR3 is 16 residues. Germline values: CDR1 LGHNT, CDR2 FRNRAP. V shed 5 bases and J shed 0 bases, with 14 bases lying between them. Using reference TRBV12-5 and TRBJ1-5 for the parts outside the CDR3, the full variable domain is DARVTQTPRHKVTEMGQEVTMRCQPILGHNTVFWYRQTMMQGLELLAYFRNRAPLDDSGMPKDRFSAEMPDATLATLKIQPSEPRDSAVYFCASGPGVVYSNQPQHFGDGTRLSIL.

The rearrangement links TRBV12-3 or TRBV12-4 to TRBJ1-1; D unresolved. The CDR3 is made up of 11 amino acids. Trimming removed 8 bases from V and 6 bases from J, with 10 bases in between. DNA of the CDR3: TGTGCCAGCGCCGGGTCGGCTGAAGCTTTCTTT. Protein: CASAGSAEAFF.

The chain employs TRBV19 and TRBJ2-1, with 9 bases fitting TRBD1. Germline loops: CDR1 LNHDA, CDR2 SQIVND (reference sequence). The V gene end was trimmed by 2 bases and the J gene end by 7 bases; junction bases not matched to a gene: 6. The CDR3 length is 15 residues. CDR3 region: CASSIWTGESNEQFF. As DNA, the CDR3 is TGTGCCAGTAGTATATGGACAGGGGAATCGAATGAGCAGTTCTTC.

The chain joins TRBV3-1 (or the pseudogene TRBV3-2) to TRBJ1-4, with D possibly TRBD1 on 6 matching bases. Per germline, CDR1 LGHDT and CDR2 YNNKEL (reference sequence). V was cut by 1 base and J by 4 bases, with 16 bases left in between. This CDR3 is built from 17 residues. The CDR3 DNA is TGTGCCAGCAGCCAAGTTTGGGGGCTTGAAGATAATGAAAAACTGTTTTTT. Protein: CASSQVWGLEDNEKLFF.

The rearrangement uses TRBV19 and TRBJ2-3, with 9 bases identical to TRBD2. Germline V gene lookup returns CDR1 LNHDA and CDR2 SQIVND (reference sequence). This CDR3 is 15 amino acids long. The ends lost 6 bases at V and 4 bases at J; junction bases unmatched: 8. CDR3 loop: CASSLGASGADTQYF. The DNA of the CDR3 is TGTGCCAGTAGCCTCGGGGCTAGCGGGGCAGATACGCAGTATTTT. Full variable domain (missing parts from reference TRBV19 and TRBJ2-3): DGGITQSPKYLFRKEGQNVTLSCEQNLNHDAMYWYRQDPGQGLRLIYYSQIVNDFQKGDIAEGYSVSREKKESFPLTVTSAQKNPTAFYLCASSLGASGADTQYFGPGTRLTVL.

The rearrangement uses TRBV4-1 and TRBJ2-3; TRBD2 matches 9 bases. Trimming removed 1 base from V and 4 bases from J; junction bases left unmatched: 12. CDR1 and CDR2 from the germline V gene are MGHRA and YSYEKL. The CDR3 runs 18 residues. DNA for the CDR3: TGCGCCAGCAGCCAAGGGCTCGGGCGGGGGGGCTTGTCAGATACGCAGTATTTT. Amino acid sequence: CASSQGLGRGGLSDTQYF.

This clone was recorded once. This rearrangement joins TRBV9 to TRBJ2-6; D ambiguous. This CDR3 is built from 15 residues. V lost 4 bases to trimming and J lost 5 bases, with 13 bases between them. Looked up from germline, CDR1 is SGDLS and CDR2 is YYNGEE. CDR3 amino acids: CASSSSTVRANVLTF. CDR3 in DNA: TGTGCCAGCAGCTCCAGTACCGTGCGGGCCAACGTCCTGACTTTC. Drawing the rest from reference TRBV9 and TRBJ2-6, the complete variable domain is DSGVTQTPKHLITATGQRVTLRCSPRSGDLSVYWYQQSLDQGLQFLIQYYNGEERAKGNILERFSAQQFPDLHSELNLSSLELGDSALYFCASSSSTVRANVLTFGAGSRLTVL.